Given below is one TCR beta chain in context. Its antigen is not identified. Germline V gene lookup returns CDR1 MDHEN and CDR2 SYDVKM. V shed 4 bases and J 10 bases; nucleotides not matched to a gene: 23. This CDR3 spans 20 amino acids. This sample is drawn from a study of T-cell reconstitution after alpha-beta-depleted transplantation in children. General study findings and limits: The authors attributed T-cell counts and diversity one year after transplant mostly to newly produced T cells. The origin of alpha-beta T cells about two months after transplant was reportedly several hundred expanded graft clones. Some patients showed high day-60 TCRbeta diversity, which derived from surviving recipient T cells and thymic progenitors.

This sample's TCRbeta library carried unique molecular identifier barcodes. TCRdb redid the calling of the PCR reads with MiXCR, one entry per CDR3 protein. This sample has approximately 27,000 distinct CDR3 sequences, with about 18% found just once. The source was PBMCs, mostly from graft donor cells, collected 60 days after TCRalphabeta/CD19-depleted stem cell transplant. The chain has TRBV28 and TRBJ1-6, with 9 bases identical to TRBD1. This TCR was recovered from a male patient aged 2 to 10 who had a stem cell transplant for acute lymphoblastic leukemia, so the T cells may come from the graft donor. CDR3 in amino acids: CASSSTTGGVQGFGRSPLHF. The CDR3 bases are TGTGCCAGCAGTTCCACAACAGGGGGCGTACAAGGATTTGGAAGATCACCCCTCCACTTT.